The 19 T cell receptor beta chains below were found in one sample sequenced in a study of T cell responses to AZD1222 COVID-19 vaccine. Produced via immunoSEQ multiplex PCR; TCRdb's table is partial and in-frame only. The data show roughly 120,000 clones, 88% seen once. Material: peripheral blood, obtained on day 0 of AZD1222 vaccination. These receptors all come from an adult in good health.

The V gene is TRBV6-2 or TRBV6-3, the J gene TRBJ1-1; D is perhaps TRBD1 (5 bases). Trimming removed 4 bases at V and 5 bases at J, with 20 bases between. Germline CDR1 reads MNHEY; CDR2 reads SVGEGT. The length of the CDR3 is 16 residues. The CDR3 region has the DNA TGTGCCAGCAGTTTGGGGGTGGGGGGAGGATATACTGAAGCTTTCTTT. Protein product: CASSLGVGGGYTEAFF.

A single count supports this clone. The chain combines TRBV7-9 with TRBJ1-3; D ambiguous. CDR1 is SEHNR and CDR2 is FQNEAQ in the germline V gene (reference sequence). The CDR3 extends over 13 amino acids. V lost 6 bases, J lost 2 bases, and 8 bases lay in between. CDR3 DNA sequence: TGTGCCAGCAGATCGGACGCTGGAAACACCATATATTTT. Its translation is CASRSDAGNTIYF.

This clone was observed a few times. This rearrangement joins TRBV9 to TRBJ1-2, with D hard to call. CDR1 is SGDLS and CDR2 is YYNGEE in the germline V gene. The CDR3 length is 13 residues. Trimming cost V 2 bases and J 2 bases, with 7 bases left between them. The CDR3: CASSVSANYGYTF. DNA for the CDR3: TGTGCCAGCAGCGTGAGTGCAAACTATGGCTACACCTTC.

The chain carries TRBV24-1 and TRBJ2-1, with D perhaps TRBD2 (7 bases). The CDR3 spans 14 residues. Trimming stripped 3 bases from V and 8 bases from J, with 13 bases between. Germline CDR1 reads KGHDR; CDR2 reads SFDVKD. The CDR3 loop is CATSDRGGQDEQFF. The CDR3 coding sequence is TGTGCCACCAGTGATAGGGGGGGCCAGGATGAGCAGTTCTTC.

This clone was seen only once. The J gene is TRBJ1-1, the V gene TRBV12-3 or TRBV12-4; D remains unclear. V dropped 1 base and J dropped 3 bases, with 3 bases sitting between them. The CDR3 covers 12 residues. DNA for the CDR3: TGTGCCAGCAGTTTAGGGTACACTGAAGCTTTCTTT. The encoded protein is CASSLGYTEAFF.

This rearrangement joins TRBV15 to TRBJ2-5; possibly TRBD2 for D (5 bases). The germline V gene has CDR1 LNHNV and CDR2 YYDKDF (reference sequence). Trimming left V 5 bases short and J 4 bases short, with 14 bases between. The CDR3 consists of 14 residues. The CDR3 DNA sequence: TGTGCCACCAGCTATGCCCCGGCGGGAGAGACCCAGTACTTC. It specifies CATSYAPAGETQYF.

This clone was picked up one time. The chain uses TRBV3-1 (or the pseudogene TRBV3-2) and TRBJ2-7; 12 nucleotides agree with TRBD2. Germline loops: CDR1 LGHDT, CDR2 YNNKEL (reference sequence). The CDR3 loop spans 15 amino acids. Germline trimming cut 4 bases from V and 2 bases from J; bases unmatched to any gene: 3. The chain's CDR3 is CASSRGLAGTYEQYF. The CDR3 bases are TGTGCCAGCAGCCGAGGACTAGCGGGGACCTACGAGCAGTACTTC.

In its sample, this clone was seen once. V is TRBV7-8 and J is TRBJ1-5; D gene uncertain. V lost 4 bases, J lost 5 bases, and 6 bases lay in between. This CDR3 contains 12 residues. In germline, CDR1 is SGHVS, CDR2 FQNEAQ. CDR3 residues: CASSYGYQPQHF. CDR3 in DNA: TGTGCCAGCAGCTATGGATATCAGCCCCAGCATTTT. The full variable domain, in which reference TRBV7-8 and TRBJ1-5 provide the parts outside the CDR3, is GAGVSQSPRYKVAKRGQDVALRCDPISGHVSLFWYQQALGQGPEFLTYFQNEAQLDKSGLPSDRFFAERPEGSVSTLKIQRTQQEDSAVYLCASSYGYQPQHFGDGTRLSIL.

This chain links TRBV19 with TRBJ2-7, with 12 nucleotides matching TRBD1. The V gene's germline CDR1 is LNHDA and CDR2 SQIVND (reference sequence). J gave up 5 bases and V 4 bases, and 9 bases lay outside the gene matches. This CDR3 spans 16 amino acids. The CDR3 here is CASSTVVGTGGNEQYF. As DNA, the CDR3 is TGTGCCAGTAGTACAGTCGTGGGGACAGGGGGCAACGAGCAGTACTTC.

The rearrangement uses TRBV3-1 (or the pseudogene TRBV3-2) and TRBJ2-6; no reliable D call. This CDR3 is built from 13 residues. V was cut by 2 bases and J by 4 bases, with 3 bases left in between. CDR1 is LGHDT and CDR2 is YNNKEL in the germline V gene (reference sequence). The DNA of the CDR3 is TGTGCCAGCAGCCAAAAGGGGGCCAACGTCCTGACTTTC. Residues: CASSQKGANVLTF.

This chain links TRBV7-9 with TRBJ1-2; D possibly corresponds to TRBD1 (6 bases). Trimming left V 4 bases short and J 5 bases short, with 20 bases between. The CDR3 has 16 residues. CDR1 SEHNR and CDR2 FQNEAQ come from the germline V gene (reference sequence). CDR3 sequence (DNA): TGTGCCAGCAGCTCGCCTGCCCAGGGGTCGGAGTATGGCTACACCTTC. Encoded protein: CASSSPAQGSEYGYTF.

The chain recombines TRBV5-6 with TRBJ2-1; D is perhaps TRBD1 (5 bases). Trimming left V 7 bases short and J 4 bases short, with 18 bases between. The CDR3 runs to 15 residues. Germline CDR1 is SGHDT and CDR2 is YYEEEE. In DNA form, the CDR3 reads TGTGCCAGCCTCCCAAGGAAGGGGATATACAATGAGCAGTTCTTC. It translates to CASLPRKGIYNEQFF.

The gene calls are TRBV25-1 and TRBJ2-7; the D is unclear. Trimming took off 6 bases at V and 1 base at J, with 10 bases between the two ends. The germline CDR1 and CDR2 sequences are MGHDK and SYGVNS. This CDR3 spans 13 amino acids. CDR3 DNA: TGTGCCAGCAGGGCTGGCGGTTCCTACGAGCAGTACTTC. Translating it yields CASRAGGSYEQYF.

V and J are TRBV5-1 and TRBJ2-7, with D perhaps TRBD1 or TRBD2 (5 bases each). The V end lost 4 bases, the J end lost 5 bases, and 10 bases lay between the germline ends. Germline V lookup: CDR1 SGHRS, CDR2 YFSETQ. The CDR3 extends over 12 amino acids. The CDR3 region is CASSERDHEQYF. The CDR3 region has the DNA TGCGCCAGCAGCGAACGGGACCACGAGCAGTACTTC.

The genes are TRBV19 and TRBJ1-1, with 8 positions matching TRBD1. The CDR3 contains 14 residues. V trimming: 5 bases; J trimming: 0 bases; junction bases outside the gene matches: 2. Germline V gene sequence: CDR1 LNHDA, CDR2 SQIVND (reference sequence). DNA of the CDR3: TGTGCCAGTAGTCCGGACAGGGTGAACACTGAAGCTTTCTTT. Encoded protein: CASSPDRVNTEAFF.

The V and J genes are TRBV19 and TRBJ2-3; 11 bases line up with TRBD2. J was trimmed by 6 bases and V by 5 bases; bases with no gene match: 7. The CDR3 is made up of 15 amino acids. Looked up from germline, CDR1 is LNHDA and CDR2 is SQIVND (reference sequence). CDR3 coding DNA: TGTGCCAGTAGTGGCCTAGCGGGAGGTCGCGATACGCAGTATTTT. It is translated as CASSGLAGGRDTQYF.

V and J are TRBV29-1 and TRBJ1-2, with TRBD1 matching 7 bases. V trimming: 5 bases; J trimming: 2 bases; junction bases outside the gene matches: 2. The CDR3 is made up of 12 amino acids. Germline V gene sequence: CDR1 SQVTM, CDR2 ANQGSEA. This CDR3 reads CSVSDRNYGYTF. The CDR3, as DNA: TGCAGCGTTTCGGACAGGAACTATGGCTACACCTTC.

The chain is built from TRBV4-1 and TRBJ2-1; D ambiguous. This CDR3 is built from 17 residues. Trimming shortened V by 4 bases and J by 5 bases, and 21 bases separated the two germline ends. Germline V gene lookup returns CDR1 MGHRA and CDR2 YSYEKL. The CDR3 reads CASSPRLVVRLDNEQFF. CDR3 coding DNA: TGCGCCAGCAGCCCAAGATTAGTAGTCCGACTGGACAATGAGCAGTTCTTC.

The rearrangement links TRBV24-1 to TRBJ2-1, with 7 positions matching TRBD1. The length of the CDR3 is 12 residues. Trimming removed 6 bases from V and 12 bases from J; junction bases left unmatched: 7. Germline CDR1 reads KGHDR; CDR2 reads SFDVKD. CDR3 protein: CATSIGPGGQFF. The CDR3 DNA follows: TGTGCCACCAGTATCGGACCAGGGGGGCAGTTCTTC.